Below, one T cell receptor beta chain is given with its context. Its cognate antigen has yet to be identified. Base qualities are not recorded, but no much larger clone differs from it by a single base. In total, approximately 690 healthy bone marrow donors made up the cohort. At the time of sampling, all cohort members were nominally healthy, though unrecorded immune exposures were likely present. The donor was CMV seronegative and belonged to the group of under 400 seronegative cohort members. A peripheral blood sample was collected from each donor, and TCR beta sequencing was performed on peripheral blood mononuclear cells. The Qiagen DNeasy Blood Extraction Kit was used to extract genomic DNA from the blood cell samples. The library was prepared using the immunoSEQ multiplex PCR assay. For the multiplex PCR, a mixture combining 60 forward primers for TCR Vbeta segments and 13 reverse primers for TCR Jbeta segments was used. Amplification of the CDR3 region of rearranged TCR beta genes was performed with a multiplex PCR assay on genomic DNA. The amplified TCR beta libraries were sequenced on the Illumina HiSeq System as 87-base-pair reads. As for how the authors treated the data: Across the roughly 700 repertoires, a later analysis counted approximately 83 million unique TCR beta chains, 8.5 million to 12 million of which were shared by at least two donors. Raw reads were error-corrected and collapsed into unique sequences by a nearest-neighbor algorithm in which closely related sequences were merged to remove PCR and sequencing errors. V, D and J gene segments were assigned by aligning CDR3 sequences to IMGT reference sequences. Each retained sequence needed at least a six-nucleotide match to both a V gene segment and a J gene segment. A rearrangement was called productive if the CDR3 had no stop codons and remained in frame with V and J, and every other rearrangement was called non-productive. Following IMGT convention, CDR3 was defined as the stretch from the second conserved V-encoded cysteine up to the conserved J-encoded phenylalanine. The earlier analysis of about 620 of the donors excluded sequences that lacked an unambiguous match to a single V gene segment. In an earlier analysis of a few hundred of the donors, V segments were called functional above 56.7% productive rearrangements and were called segregating when the between-donor standard deviation exceeded 5%. A statistical classification framework was developed to diagnose cytomegalovirus status using the catalog of TCR beta chain sequences. V and J gene assignment, in a later analysis, came from comparing TCR nucleotide sequences with IMGT/GENE-DB human TR gene sequences. A later analysis assigned CDR3 sequences and most-parsimonious VDJ recombination scenarios with the TCRdist pipeline. In a later analysis, every TCR beta chain was defined by the combination of its CDR3 amino acid sequence and its V-gene family, and reads without a unique V-gene family were dropped. To address suspected cross-contamination and a sequencing artifact, a later analysis removed around 590 highly shared, low-generation-probability nucleotide sequences. A later analysis calculated a clonal expansion index for each public chain from normalized within-repertoire ranks of inferred template counts. In a later analysis, generation probabilities were computed with a VDJ recombination model fitted to out-of-frame rearrangements, and the resulting probabilities were checked against IGoR. In a later analysis, hypergeometric tests were used to score TCR-TCR, TCR-HLA and TCR-CMV co-occurrence, with a repertoire-size bias correction applied to TCR pairs. False discovery rates were estimated in a later analysis by permuting HLA or CMV assignments 20 times. A later analysis grouped co-occurring TCRs with DBSCAN, adding TCRdist sequence similarity when clustering within HLA-allele-positive subsets. Repertoires with fewer than 30,000 or more than 120,000 public chains were left out of co-occurrence clustering, as were about five repertoires with anomalous nucleotide sharing. This is the immuneACCESS table as TCRdb keeps it, with only in-frame sequences that have V and J called. A part of the clones is gone; compared with another copy, unresolved V genes explain less than half, and the rest is unexplained. The V and J calls and clone size are taken from that table; D and trimming were inferred from the DNA. The sample table shows roughly 200,000 clones, and 65% to 90% are seen once. Around 0.3% of the sample belongs to the ten largest clones.

This entry is derived from a study of cytomegalovirus exposure and HLA in healthy donors (dated by TCRdb to about 2017). In terms of the full investigation: An earlier analysis of 587 of the donors reported approximately 290 Gb of sequence data and some 120 million unique TCR beta sequences from 150 million to 200 million T cells. Donor age, sex, ethnicity and CMV serostatus were compiled together with the repertoire data. A later genetic analysis used genome-wide SNP genotypes for about three fifths of the 666 donors, treating that subset as a discovery cohort. The study profiled the T cell repertoires of 550 to 700 subjects by immunosequencing and related them to cytomegalovirus serostatus. HLA typing included class I and class II loci at four-digit resolution. In addition to the first cohort of hundreds of subjects, a separate validation cohort of 120 different subjects was used. Roughly 300 gigabases of sequencing data and approximately 85 million unique TCR sequences were included in an early release covering roughly 600 HLA-typed donors. Roughly 5 DR-DQ haplotypes were handled as single units for association and clustering, since linkage in the cohort was strong. Among the 398 genotyped donors, around 79% belonged to the genetic ancestry cluster associated with self-reported Caucasian donors. High-throughput TCR immunosequencing, statistical association of individual TCRs with disease status, and machine learning were combined to predict cytomegalovirus infection status. Across under 500 genotyped donors of the cohort, an average of approximately 240,000 unique TCR beta nucleotide sequences per donor were sequenced, and approximately 17% of those sequences were non-productive. A later analysis re-analyzed previously published TCR beta repertoires from about 730 donors and added high-resolution HLA genotyping to study TCR occurrence patterns. The number of donors typed differed by locus, with about 629-640 for A, B, C, DRB1 and DQB1, roughly 520 for DQA1, 606 for DPA1, and approximately 470 for DPB1. Every repertoire in the discovery cohort had been generated on one and the same sequencing platform. In the later analysis, no new phenotypic data were used to find candidate immune exposures; instead, reliance was placed on TCR beta sequences and their occurrence across donors. To decide whether each TCR beta V gene segment behaved as functional or pseudogenic, an earlier analysis of fewer than 750 of the donors relied on high-throughput TCR beta sequencing. The aim of the study was to test whether cataloging public T cell receptors could identify signatures of past pathogen exposure.

On the study overall, not on this receptor specifically: A later analysis associated around 16,000 TCR beta sequences with specific HLA alleles at a false discovery rate of 0.05. The classifier was reported to diagnose cytomegalovirus status with high specificity and sensitivity in both the original and validation cohorts. A further reported finding was that TCR beta sequences accurately predicted the HLA-A and HLA-B alleles for most subjects in the first cohort. In vitro tests confirmed that a few of the cytomegalovirus-associated TCR beta chains recognize cytomegalovirus antigens. Because HLA typing was unavailable for some donors at each locus, only the typed subset was used in association tests. Presence/absence analyses assumed roughly uniform sequencing depth across donors, an assumption that may not hold. The study listed 150 to 200 TCR beta chains as associated with cytomegalovirus. Linkage disequilibrium might explain the correlated functional status among segregating V segments, but an unknown experimental factor could not be ruled out. In a later analysis, several top co-occurrence clusters were reported to appear linked to parvovirus B19, influenza, CMV and Epstein-Barr virus. The only immune exposure information available for the cohort was CMV serostatus. A later analysis found that most CMV-associated TCR beta chains appeared HLA-restricted, with HLA associations seemingly driven largely by CMV exposure. In a later analysis, the rate of TCR association differed among HLA loci, with DRB1 alleles having the most associated TCRs and HLA-C alleles having the fewest. The earlier analysis of some 560 of the donors excluded some 15 rarely observed V segments, including chromosome 9 orphons, because counts were too low. An association between a missense DCLRE1C variant and V-gene and J-gene trimming of TCR beta chains was found in a later genetic analysis and replicated in an independent cohort. In a later analysis, HLA-associated TCR beta chains were found to be more clonally expanded and to have lower generation probabilities than equally common non-associated chains. While some public TCRs were present in many individuals, most TCR sequences turned up only very rarely across donors. The sequencing pipeline was judged likely to have produced a cluster of highly shared sequence variants as a technical artifact. Assigning TCR associations to individual alleles was difficult when HLA alleles, especially DR and DQ, strongly co-occurred. A later genetic analysis reported fewer N-insertions in productive TCRs among donors in an Asian-associated ancestry cluster than the roughly 640-donor mean. The authors suggested that the approach could potentially be generalized to other disease states and immunological phenotypes. An earlier analysis of approximately 530 of the donors showed that most TCR beta V segments appeared in productive rearrangements either about 90% or about 30% of the time, which broadly matched IMGT annotations. The cohort was sequenced for TCR beta chains only, and without alpha or paired-chain data the features that could be detected were limited.

Sequencing was done on a sample of PBMCs. This TCR came from a woman between 25 and 40 years old in good health and CMV-seronegative.

The CDR3 region: CASSLRTGDIRANVLTF. In nucleotides, the sequence is TGTGCCAGCAGTTTGCGGACAGGGGATATTCGGGCCAACGTCCTGACTTTC. This chain joins TRBV27 to TRBJ2-6; 9 bases in the middle match TRBD1. The CDR3 covers 17 residues, taking in both the cysteine and the phenylalanine. The only DNA kept is the CDR3, 51 bases in frame from the first base. The CDR1 and CDR2 encoded by the germline V gene (reference sequence) are MNHEY and SMNVEV. V is cut back by 3 bases and J by 5 bases, with 8 bases in the junction unmatched.